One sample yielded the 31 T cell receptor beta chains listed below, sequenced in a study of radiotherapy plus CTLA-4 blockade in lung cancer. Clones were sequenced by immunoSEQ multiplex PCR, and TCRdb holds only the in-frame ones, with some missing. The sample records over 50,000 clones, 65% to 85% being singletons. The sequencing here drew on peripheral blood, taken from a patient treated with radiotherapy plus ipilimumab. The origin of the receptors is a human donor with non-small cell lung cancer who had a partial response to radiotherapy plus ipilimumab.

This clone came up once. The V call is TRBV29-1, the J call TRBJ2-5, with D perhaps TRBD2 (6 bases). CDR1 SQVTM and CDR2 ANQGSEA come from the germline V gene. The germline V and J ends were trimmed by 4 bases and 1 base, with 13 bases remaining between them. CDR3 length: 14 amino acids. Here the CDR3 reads CSVVILALQETQYF. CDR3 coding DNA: TGCAGCGTTGTCATACTAGCCCTCCAAGAGACCCAGTACTTC.

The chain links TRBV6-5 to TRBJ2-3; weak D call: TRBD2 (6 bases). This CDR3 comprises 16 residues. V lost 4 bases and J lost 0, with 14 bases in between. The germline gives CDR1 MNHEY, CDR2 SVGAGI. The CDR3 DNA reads TGTGCCAGCAGTTCCCCCCCAGGGACTAGCACAGATACGCAGTATTTT. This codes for CASSSPPGTSTDTQYF.

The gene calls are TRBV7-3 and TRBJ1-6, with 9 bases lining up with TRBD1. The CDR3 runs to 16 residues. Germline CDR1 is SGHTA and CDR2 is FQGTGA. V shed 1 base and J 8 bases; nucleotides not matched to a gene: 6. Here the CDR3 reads CASSLRGQGIDSPLHF. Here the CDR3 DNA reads TGTGCCAGCAGCTTAAGGGGACAGGGTATCGATTCACCCCTCCACTTT.

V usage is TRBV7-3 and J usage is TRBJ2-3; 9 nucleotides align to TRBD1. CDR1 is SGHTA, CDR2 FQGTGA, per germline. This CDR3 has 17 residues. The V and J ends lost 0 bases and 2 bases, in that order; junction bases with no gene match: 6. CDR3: CASSLTAWTGATDTQYF. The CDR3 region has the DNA TGTGCCAGCAGCTTAACGGCGTGGACAGGGGCCACAGATACGCAGTATTTT.

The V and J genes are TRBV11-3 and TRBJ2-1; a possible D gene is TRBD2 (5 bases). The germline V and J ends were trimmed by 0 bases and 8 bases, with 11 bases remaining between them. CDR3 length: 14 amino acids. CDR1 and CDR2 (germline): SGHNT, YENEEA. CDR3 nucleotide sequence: TGTGCCAGCAGCTTAGATCCCCAGAGGGATGAGCAGTTCTTC. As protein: CASSLDPQRDEQFF.

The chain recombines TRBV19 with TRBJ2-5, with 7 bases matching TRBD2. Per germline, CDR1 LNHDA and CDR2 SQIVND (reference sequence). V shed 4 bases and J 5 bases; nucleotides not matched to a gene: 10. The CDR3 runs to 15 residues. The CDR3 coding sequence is TGTGCCAGTAGTACCGACTTGGCGGGGGAGGAGACCCAGTACTTC. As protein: CASSTDLAGEETQYF.

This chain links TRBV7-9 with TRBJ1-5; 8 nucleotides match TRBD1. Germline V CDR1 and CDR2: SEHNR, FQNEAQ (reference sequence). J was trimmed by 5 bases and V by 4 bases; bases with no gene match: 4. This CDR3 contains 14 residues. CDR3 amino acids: CASSSDRVDQPQHF. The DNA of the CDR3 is TGTGCCAGCAGCTCGGACAGGGTAGATCAGCCCCAGCATTTT.

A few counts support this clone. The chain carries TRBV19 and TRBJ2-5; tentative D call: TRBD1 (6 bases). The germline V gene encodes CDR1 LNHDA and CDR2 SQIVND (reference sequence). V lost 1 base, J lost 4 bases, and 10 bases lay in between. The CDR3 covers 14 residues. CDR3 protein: CASSIAARGETQYF. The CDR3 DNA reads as TGTGCCAGTAGTATAGCGGCCAGGGGAGAGACCCAGTACTTC.

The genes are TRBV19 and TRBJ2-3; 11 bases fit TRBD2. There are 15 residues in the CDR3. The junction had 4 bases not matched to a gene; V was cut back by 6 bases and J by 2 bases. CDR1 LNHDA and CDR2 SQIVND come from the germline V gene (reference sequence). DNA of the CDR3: TGTGCCAGTAGCTTACTAGCGGGGGTCACAGATACGCAGTATTTT. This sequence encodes CASSLLAGVTDTQYF.

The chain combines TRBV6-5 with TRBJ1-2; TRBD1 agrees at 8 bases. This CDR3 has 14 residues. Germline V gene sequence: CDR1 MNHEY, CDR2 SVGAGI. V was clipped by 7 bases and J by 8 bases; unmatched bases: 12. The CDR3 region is CASTKPQGAGGYTF. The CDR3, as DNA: TGTGCCAGCACCAAACCTCAGGGGGCCGGCGGCTACACCTTC.

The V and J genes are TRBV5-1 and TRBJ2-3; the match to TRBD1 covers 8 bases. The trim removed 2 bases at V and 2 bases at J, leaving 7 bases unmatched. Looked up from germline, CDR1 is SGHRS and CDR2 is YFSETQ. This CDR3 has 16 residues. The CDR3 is CASSFRGTGNTDTQYF. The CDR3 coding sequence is TGCGCCAGCAGCTTTAGGGGGACAGGCAACACAGATACGCAGTATTTT.

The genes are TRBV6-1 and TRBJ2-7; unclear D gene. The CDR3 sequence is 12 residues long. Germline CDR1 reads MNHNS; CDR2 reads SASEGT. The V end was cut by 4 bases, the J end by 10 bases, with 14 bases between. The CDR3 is CASSARQKEQYF. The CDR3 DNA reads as TGTGCCAGCAGTGCGAGGCAGAAGGAACAGTACTTC.

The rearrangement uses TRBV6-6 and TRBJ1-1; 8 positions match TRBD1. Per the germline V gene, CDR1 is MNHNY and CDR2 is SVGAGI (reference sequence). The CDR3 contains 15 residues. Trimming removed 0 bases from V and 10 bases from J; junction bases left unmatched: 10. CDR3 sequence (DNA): TGTGCCAGCAGTTACTCGACAGGGGATCTGGGTGGAGCTTTCTTT. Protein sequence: CASSYSTGDLGGAFF.

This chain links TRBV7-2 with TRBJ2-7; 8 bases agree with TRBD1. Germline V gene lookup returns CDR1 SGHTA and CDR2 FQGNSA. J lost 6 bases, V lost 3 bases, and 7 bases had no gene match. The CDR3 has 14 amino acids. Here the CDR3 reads CASSLSGGSSEQYF. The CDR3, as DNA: TGTGCCAGCAGCTTGTCAGGGGGCTCTAGCGAGCAGTACTTC.

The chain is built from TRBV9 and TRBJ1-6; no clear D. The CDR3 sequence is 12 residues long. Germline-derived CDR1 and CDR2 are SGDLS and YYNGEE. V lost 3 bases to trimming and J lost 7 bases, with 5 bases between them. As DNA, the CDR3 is TGTGCCAGCAGCGAACAGAATTCACCCCTCCACTTT. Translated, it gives CASSEQNSPLHF.

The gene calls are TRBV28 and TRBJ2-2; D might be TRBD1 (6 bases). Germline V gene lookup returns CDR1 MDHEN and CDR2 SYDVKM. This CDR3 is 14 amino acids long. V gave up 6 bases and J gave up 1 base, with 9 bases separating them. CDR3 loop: CASRVTGNTGELFF. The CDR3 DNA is TGTGCCAGCAGGGTGACAGGGAACACCGGGGAGCTGTTTTTT. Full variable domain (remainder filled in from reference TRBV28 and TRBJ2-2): DVKVTQSSRYLVKRTGEKVFLECVQDMDHENMFWYRQDPGLGLRLIYFSYDVKMKEKGDIPEGYSVSREKKERFSLILESASTNQTSMYLCASRVTGNTGELFFGEGSRLTVL.

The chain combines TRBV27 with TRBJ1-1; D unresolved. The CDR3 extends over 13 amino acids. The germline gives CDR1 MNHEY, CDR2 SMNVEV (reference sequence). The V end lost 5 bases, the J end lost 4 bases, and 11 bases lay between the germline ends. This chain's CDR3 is CASSPLQITEAFF. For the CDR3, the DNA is TGTGCCAGCAGTCCTCTACAGATCACTGAAGCTTTCTTT.

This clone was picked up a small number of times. The CDR3, as DNA: TGTGCCAGCAGCGTAGGAGGGGGGGACTATGGCTACACCTTC. Its translation: CASSVGGGDYGYTF. The chain joins TRBV9 to TRBJ1-2; D may be TRBD1 (6 bases). Germline CDR1 and CDR2: SGDLS and YYNGEE. The CDR3 has 14 residues. V dropped 0 bases and J dropped 3 bases, with 9 bases sitting between them. Together with reference TRBV9 and TRBJ1-2, the CDR3 gives the full variable domain: DSGVTQTPKHLITATGQRVTLRCSPRSGDLSVYWYQQSLDQGLQFLIQYYNGEERAKGNILERFSAQQFPDLHSELNLSSLELGDSALYFCASSVGGGDYGYTFGSGTRLTVV.

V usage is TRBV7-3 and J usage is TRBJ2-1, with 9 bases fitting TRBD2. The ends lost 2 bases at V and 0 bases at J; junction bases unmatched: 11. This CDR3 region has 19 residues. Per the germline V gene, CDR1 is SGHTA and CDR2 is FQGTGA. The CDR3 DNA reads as TGTGCCAGCAGCTTAGATCCAGCGGGGGGTCTTAGCTCCTACAATGAGCAGTTCTTC. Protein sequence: CASSLDPAGGLSSYNEQFF. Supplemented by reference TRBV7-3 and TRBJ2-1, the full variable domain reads GAGVSQTPSNKVTEKGKYVELRCDPISGHTALYWYRQSLGQGPEFLIYFQGTGAADDSGLPNDRFFAVRPEGSVSTLKIQRTERGDSAVYLCASSLDPAGGLSSYNEQFFGPGTRLTVL.

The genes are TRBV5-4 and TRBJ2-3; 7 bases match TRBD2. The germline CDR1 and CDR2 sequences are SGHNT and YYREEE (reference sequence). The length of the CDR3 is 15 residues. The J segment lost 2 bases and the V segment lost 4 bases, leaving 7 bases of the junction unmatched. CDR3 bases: TGTGCCAGCAGCCCCTTCAGGGACTACACAGATACGCAGTATTTT. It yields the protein CASSPFRDYTDTQYF.

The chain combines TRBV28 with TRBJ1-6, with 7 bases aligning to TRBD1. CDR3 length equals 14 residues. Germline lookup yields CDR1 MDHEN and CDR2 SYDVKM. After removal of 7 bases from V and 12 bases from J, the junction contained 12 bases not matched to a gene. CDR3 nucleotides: TGTGCCAGCACCTTAATGACAGGGTTGGGACCCCTCCACTTT. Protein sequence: CASTLMTGLGPLHF.

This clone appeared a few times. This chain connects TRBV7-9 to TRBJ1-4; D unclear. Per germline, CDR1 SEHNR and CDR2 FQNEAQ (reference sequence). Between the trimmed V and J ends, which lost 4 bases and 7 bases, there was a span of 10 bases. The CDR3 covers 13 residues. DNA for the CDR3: TGTGCCAGCAGCTCCCCTCTATTTGAAAAACTGTTTTTT. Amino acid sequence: CASSSPLFEKLFF. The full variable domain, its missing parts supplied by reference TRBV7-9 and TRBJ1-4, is DTGVSQNPRHKITKRGQNVTFRCDPISEHNRLYWYRQTLGQGPEFLTYFQNEAQLEKSRLLSDRFSAERPKGSFSTLEIQRTEQGDSAMYLCASSSPLFEKLFFGSGTQLSVL.

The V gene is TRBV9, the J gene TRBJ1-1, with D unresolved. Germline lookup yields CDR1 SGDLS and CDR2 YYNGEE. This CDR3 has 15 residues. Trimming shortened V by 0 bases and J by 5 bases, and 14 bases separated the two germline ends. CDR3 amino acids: CASSVGASRETEAFF. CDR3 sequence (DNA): TGTGCCAGCAGCGTAGGTGCCTCTCGGGAGACTGAAGCTTTCTTT.

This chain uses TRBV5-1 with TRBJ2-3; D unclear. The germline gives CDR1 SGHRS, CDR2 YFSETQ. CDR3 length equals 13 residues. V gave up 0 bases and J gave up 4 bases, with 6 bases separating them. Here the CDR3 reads CASSLAEADTQYF. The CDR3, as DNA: TGCGCCAGCAGCTTGGCCGAGGCAGATACGCAGTATTTT. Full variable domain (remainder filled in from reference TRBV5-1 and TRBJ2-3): KAGVTQTPRYLIKTRGQQVTLSCSPISGHRSVSWYQQTPGQGLQFLFEYFSETQRNKGNFPGRFSGRQFSNSRSEMNVSTLELGDSALYLCASSLAEADTQYFGPGTRLTVL.

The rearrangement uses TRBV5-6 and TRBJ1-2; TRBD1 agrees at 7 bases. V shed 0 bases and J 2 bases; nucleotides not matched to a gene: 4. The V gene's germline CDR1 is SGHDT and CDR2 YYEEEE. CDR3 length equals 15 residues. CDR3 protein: CASSLGDSANYGYTF. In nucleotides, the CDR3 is TGTGCCAGCAGCTTGGGGGACAGTGCAAACTATGGCTACACCTTC.

The CDR3: CASSLGRANYEQYF. The CDR3 DNA reads TGTGCCAGCAGCTTAGGCAGGGCCAACTACGAGCAGTACTTC. The chain recombines TRBV7-8 with TRBJ2-7, with a weak D call TRBD1 (5 bases). Trimming cost V 1 base and J 3 bases, with 10 bases left between them. The CDR3 contains 14 residues. CDR1 and CDR2 (germline): SGHVS, FQNEAQ.

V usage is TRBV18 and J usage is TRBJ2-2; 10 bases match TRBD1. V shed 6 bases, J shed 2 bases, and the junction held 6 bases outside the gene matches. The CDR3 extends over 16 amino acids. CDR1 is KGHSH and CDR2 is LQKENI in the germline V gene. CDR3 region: CASSLGTGENTGELFF. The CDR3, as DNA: TGTGCCAGCTCCCTGGGGACAGGGGAAAACACCGGGGAGCTGTTTTTT. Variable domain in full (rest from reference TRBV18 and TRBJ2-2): NAGVMQNPRHLVRRRGQEARLRCSPMKGHSHVYWYRQLPEEGLKFMVYLQKENIIDESGMPKERFSAEFPKEGPSILRIQQVVRGDSAAYFCASSLGTGENTGELFFGEGSRLTVL.

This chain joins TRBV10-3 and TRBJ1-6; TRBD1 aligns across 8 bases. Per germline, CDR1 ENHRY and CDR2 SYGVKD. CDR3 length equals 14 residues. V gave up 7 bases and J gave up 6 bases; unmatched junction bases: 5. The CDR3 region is CAIIPTGVNSPLHF. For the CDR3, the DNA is TGTGCCATCATCCCGACAGGGGTTAATTCACCCCTCCACTTT.

In DNA form, the CDR3 reads TGTGCCAGCAGTTACTCGAGAGGTAACGAGCAGTACTTC. Translation: CASSYSRGNEQYF. The rearrangement links TRBV6-5 to TRBJ2-7; D gene uncertain. From germline, CDR1 is MNHEY and CDR2 SVGAGI. This CDR3 is built from 13 residues. The ends were cut back, 0 bases at V and 5 bases at J, with 8 bases in the middle.

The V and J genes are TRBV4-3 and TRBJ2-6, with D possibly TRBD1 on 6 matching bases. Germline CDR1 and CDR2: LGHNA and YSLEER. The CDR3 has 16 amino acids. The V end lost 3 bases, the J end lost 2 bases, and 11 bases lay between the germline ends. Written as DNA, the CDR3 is TGCGCCAGCAGCCAGATCCAGGGGACTGGGGCCAACGTCCTGACTTTC. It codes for CASSQIQGTGANVLTF.

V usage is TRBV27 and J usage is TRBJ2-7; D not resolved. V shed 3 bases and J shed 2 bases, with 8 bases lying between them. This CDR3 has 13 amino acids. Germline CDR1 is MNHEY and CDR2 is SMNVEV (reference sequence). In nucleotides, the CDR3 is TGTGCCAGCAGTTTGAGAGATACCTACGAGCAGTACTTC. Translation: CASSLRDTYEQYF.